This entry lists 5 T cell receptor beta chains sequenced from one sample in a study of T cell responses to AZD1222 COVID-19 vaccine. Sequencing was performed with immunoSEQ multiplex PCR; in TCRdb, only in-frame clones are kept and a portion is missing. The sample records approximately 98,000 clones, roughly 87% being singletons. The sequences come from peripheral blood, collected on day 0 of MenACWY control vaccination. Receptor source: an adult in good health.

The chain has TRBV7-2 and TRBJ1-5; no clear D. Trimming took 1 base from V and 2 from J, leaving 9 bases between them. The germline CDR1 and CDR2 sequences are SGHTA and FQGNSA. The CDR3 is 15 residues long. CDR3: CASSLVGWGNQPQHF. CDR3 nucleotide sequence: TGTGCCAGCAGCTTAGTAGGGTGGGGCAATCAGCCCCAGCATTTT. The full variable domain, in which reference TRBV7-2 and TRBJ1-5 provide the parts outside the CDR3, is GAGVSQSPSNKVTEKGKDVELRCDPISGHTALYWYRQSLGQGLEFLIYFQGNSAPDKSGLPSDRFSAERTGGSVSTLTIQRTQQEDSAVYLCASSLVGWGNQPQHFGDGTRLSIL.

This clone was seen a few times. The chain employs TRBV27 and TRBJ2-1; TRBD1 aligns across 8 bases. Trimming removed 8 bases from V and 3 bases from J; junction bases left unmatched: 3. The CDR3 sequence is 13 residues long. Germline V gene data show CDR1 as MNHEY and CDR2 as SMNVEV (reference sequence). As DNA, the CDR3 is TGTGCCAGCCGAGGACAGGGCTACAATGAGCAGTTCTTC. Protein product: CASRGQGYNEQFF.

Only a few counts were recorded for this clone. The chain employs TRBV10-3 and TRBJ1-2; no reliable D call. This CDR3 comprises 16 residues. Germline V gene sequence: CDR1 ENHRY, CDR2 SYGVKD. Between the trimmed V and J ends, which lost 9 bases and 0 bases, there was a span of 20 bases. The CDR3: CAISKQTAGTNYGYTF. CDR3 sequence (DNA): TGTGCCATATCGAAACAAACCGCAGGTACTAACTATGGCTACACCTTC.

V gene TRBV4-3 combines with J gene TRBJ2-1; either TRBD1 or TRBD2 may supply D (6 bases each). The CDR3 extends over 15 amino acids. V dropped 1 base and J dropped 10 bases, with 17 bases sitting between them. Per germline, CDR1 LGHNA and CDR2 YSLEER. The CDR3 region is CASSQVWGALGEQFF. The CDR3 DNA reads as TGCGCCAGCAGCCAAGTGTGGGGGGCCCTCGGGGAGCAGTTCTTC.

V is TRBV27 and J is TRBJ1-1; the D is unclear. The germline CDR1 and CDR2 sequences are MNHEY and SMNVEV (reference sequence). V was shortened by 0 bases and J by 7 bases, with 9 bases between the two germline ends. The CDR3 loop spans 13 amino acids. DNA of the CDR3: TGTGCCAGCAGTTTATCGTTAGGACTTGAAGCTTTCTTT. It yields the protein CASSLSLGLEAFF.